This TCR beta chain came from a study of blood T cell repertoires in COVID-19 (dated by TCRdb to 2020 to 2022). In the study overall: Samples covering the acute and convalescent phases of COVID-19 were provided by collaborators in the United States, Italy and Spain. The samples were drawn from the first 160 participants of the ongoing ImmuneRACE study and from 1,254 subjects provided by 6 global collaborators. A freely available public database, intended as a resource for researchers studying the immune response to SARS-CoV-2, is where the repertoires were released. Sample metadata almost always included a de-identified subject ID, COVID-19 status, age in years and sex. Deeply sampled blood TCRbeta repertoires from subjects exposed to, actively infected with, or recovered from COVID-19 were included in the dataset. Where available, HLA class I and class II types were obtained from metadata supplied by the sample provider rather than from assay-based typing. The prospective study material was composed of cDNA or gDNA derived from T cells, B-cell-depleted T cells, or PBMCs. Results the study describes overall, beyond this receptor: Clinical and demographic metadata were provided uncurated, with the amount varying by source and participant.

V gives up 3 bases and J gives up 6 bases, and the segment between their germline ends measures 8 bases. From the germline V gene (reference sequence), CDR1 is DFQATT and CDR2 is SNEGSKA. Taken from cysteine to phenylalanine, the CDR3 has 11 residues. The only DNA kept is the CDR3, 33 bases in frame from the first base. In Seattle, one collaborating source enrolled patients while the infection was active and tracked those patients longitudinally over the course of disease. Whole blood was collected in K2EDTA tubes by collaborating institutions according to the institutions' own protocols. For TCRbeta analysis, collaborators shipped samples as frozen whole blood, isolated PBMCs, or DNA extracted from either of those sample types. This clone has a single count. Its antigen is still unknown. Base qualities are missing; no much larger clone stands one base away. The immunoSEQ Assay, a bias-controlled multiplex PCR, was used to amplify TCRbeta CDR3 regions from genomic DNA. From the authors' description of their analysis: Within the assay, amplification of reference gene primers was used to estimate how many nucleated cells each sample contained. Sequence reads were collapsed and filtered to measure the absolute abundance of every unique TCRbeta CDR3 rearrangement. For each sample, productive Simpson clonality was calculated by taking the square root of Simpson's diversity index across productive rearrangements. TCRdb obtained this table from immuneACCESS and retained in-frame rearrangements with V and J assigned. These tables miss some clones; where compared with another copy, unresolved V genes account for less than half of the shortfall, and the remainder is unexplained. V and J calls plus clone size are reproduced from that table; the DNA served to infer D and trimming. The sample includes approximately 440,000 clones, with more than 70% observed a single time. The biggest ten clones account for around an eighth of the sample.

Sequencing used peripheral blood. The V and J segments used are TRBV20-1 and TRBJ1-1; confidence is insufficient to name the D gene. The sequence was obtained from a woman between 45 and 65 years old with COVID-19, enrolled during active disease. The CDR3 in this case is CSASGGPEAFF. The DNA reads as follows: TGCAGTGCTAGTGGCGGGCCTGAAGCTTTCTTT.